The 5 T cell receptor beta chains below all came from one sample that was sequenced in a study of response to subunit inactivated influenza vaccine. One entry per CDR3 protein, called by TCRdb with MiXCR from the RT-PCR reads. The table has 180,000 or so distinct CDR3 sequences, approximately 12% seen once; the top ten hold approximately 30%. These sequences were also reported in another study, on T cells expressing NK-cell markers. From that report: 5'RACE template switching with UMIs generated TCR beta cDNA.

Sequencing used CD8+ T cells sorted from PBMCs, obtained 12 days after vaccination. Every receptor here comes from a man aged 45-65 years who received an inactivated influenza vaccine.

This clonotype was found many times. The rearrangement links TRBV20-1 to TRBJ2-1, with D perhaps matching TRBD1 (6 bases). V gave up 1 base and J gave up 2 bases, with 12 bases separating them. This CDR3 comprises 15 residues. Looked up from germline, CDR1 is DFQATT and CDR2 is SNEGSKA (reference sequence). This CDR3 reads CSARGVTGPYNEQFF. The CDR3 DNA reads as TGCAGTGCTAGAGGTGTGACAGGACCCTACAATGAGCAGTTCTTC.

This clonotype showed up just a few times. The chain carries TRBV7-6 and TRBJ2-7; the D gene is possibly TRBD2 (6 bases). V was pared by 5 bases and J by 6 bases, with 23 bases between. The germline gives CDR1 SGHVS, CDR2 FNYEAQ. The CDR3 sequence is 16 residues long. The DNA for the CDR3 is TGTGCCAGCAGCCCGCCCGGGGGACGGATGTCTGTCGAGCAGTACTTC. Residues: CASSPPGGRMSVEQYF.

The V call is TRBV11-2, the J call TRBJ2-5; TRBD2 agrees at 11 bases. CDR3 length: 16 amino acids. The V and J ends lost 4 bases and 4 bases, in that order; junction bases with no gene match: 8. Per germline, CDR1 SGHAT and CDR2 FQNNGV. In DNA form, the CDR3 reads TGTGCCAGCAGCTACGCCCTAGCGGGGGGCGGAGAGACCCAGTACTTC. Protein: CASSYALAGGGETQYF. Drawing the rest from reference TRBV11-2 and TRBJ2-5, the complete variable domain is EAGVAQSPRYKIIEKRQSVAFWCNPISGHATLYWYQQILGQGPKLLIQFQNNGVVDDSQLPKDRFSAERLKGVDSTLKIQPAKLEDSAVYLCASSYALAGGGETQYFGPGTRLLVL.

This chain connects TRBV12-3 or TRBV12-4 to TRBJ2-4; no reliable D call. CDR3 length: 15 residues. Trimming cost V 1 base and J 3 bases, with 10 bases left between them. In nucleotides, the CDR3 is TGTGCCAGCAGTTTAGAGACAAAGGACAAAAACATTCAGTACTTC. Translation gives CASSLETKDKNIQYF.

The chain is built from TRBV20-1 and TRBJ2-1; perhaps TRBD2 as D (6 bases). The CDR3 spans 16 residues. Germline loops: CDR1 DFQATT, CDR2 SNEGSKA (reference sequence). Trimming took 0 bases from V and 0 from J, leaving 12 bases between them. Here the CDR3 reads CSARDVGGNSYNEQFF. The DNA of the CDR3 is TGCAGTGCTAGAGATGTCGGCGGGAACTCCTACAATGAGCAGTTCTTC.